What follows describes a single T cell receptor (beta chain). Its specificity is unknown. The CDR3 runs to 14 residues. Trimming at V came to 5 bases and at J to 10 bases, leaving 11 bases not matched to a gene. Germline CDR1 MGHRA, CDR2 YSYEKL. The data derive from a study of CD8 T cells in Susac syndrome. Findings of the study overall: Susac-specific public clones were found in total CD8+ and CD8+ TEMRA repertoires, numbering fewer than 20 and five, respectively.

RNA, at about 0.45 to 1 ug, was reverse transcribed with random hexamers. immunoSEQ multiplex PCR amplified TCR beta CDR3 across 54 Vbeta, 13 Jbeta. TCRdb analysed the immunoSEQ multiplex PCR reads with MiXCR anew, one entry per CDR3 protein. The sample holds some 58,000 distinct CDR3 sequences; around 93% are singletons and the top ten take about 0.8%. The TCR was taken from a human donor with Susac syndrome. The sequenced sample consisted of CD8+ T cells from PBMCs. The rearrangement uses TRBV4-1 and TRBJ2-1, with 7 bases aligning to TRBD2. The CDR3 DNA reads as TGCGCCAGCAGCACTACTTCCCCGGGACTAGAGCAGTTCTTC. It translates to CASSTTSPGLEQFF.